This T cell receptor beta chain was sequenced for a study of blood T cell repertoires in COVID-19 (dated by TCRdb to 2018 to 2020). In terms of the full investigation: The collaborator samples originated in the United States, Italy and Spain and spanned the acute and convalescent phases of COVID-19. The prospective study material was composed of cDNA or gDNA derived from T cells, B-cell-depleted T cells, or PBMCs. The dataset comprised deeply sampled blood TCRbeta repertoires from subjects exposed to, actively infected with, or recovered from COVID-19. A freely available public database, intended as a resource for researchers studying the immune response to SARS-CoV-2, is where the repertoires were released. The samples were drawn from the first 160 participants of the ongoing ImmuneRACE study and from 1,254 subjects provided by 6 global collaborators. A de-identified subject ID, COVID-19 status, age in years and sex were almost always included in the sample metadata. Where available, HLA class I and class II types were taken from metadata supplied by the sample provider and were not determined by assay-based typing.

A remark on this clone: What this receptor recognizes is not known. The sample holds no much larger clone one base away, and base qualities are not on file.

Each collaborating institution followed its own protocols to collect whole blood in K2EDTA tubes. For TCRbeta analysis, collaborators shipped samples in one of three forms: frozen whole blood, isolated PBMCs, or DNA extracted from either of those sample types. Summary of the overall study and its limitations: The quantity of clinical and demographic metadata differed by source and by participant and was supplied without curation.

The immunoSEQ Assay, a bias-controlled multiplex PCR, was used to amplify TCRbeta CDR3 regions from genomic DNA. Under the source paper's analysis protocol: Nucleated cell counts per sample were estimated from amplification of reference gene primers within the assay. To quantify the absolute abundance of each unique TCRbeta CDR3 rearrangement, sequence reads were collapsed and filtered. For each sample, productive Simpson clonality was calculated as the square root of Simpson's diversity index over productive rearrangements. Not all clones reach the TCRdb copy of this immuneACCESS table, which keeps in-frame sequences only. Checked studies attribute under half of the gap to unresolved V genes and leave the rest unexplained. V, J and clone size were drawn from that table, and D and trimming were deduced from the DNA. A total of about 67,000 clones appear in this sample, roughly 80% of them only once. 35% to 45% of the sample comes from the top ten.

Including cysteine and phenylalanine, the CDR3 has 16 amino acids. Only CDR3 DNA is held: 48 bases, read in frame from base 1. Trimming leaves V shorter by 1 base and J shorter by 5 bases, with the junction holding 8 bases beyond the gene matches. The germline V gene encodes CDR1 LNHDA and CDR2 SQIVND (reference sequence). The receptor was derived from a human donor in a cohort sampled during active COVID-19. The chain is assembled from TRBV19 and TRBJ1-5, and 7 junctional nucleotides match TRBD1. The sample comprised peripheral blood. The nucleotide sequence reads as follows: TGTGCCAGTAGTATAGGAGGGGGAGACAGGGATCAGCCCCAGCATTTT. Its translation is CASSIGGGDRDQPQHF.